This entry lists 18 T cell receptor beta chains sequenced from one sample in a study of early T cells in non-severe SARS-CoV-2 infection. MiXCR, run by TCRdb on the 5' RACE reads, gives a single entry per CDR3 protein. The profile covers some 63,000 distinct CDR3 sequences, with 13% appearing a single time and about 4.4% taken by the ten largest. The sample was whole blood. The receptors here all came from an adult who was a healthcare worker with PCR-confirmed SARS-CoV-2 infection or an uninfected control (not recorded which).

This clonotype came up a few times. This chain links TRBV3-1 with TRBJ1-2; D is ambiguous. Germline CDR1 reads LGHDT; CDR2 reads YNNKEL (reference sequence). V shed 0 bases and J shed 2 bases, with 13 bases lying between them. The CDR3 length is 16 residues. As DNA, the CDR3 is TGTGCCAGCAGCCAAGAGTTGGAGGGATTAAACTATGGCTACACCTTC. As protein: CASSQELEGLNYGYTF.

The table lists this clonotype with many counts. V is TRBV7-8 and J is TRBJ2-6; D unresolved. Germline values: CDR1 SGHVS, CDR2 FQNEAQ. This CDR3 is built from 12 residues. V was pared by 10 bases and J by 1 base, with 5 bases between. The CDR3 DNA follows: TGTGCCACTTCATCTGGGGCCAACGTCCTGACTTTC. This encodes CATSSGANVLTF.

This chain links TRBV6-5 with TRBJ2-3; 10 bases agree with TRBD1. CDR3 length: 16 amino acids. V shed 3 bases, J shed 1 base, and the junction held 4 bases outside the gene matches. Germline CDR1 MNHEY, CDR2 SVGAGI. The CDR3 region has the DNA TGTGCCAGCAGTTATCCCGGGACAGGGGGCACAGATACGCAGTATTTT. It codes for CASSYPGTGGTDTQYF.

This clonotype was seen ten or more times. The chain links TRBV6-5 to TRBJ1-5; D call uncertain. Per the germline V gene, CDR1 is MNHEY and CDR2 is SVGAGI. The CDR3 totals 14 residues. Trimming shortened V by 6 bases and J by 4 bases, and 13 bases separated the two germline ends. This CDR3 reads CASRQLETNQPQHF. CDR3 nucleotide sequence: TGTGCCAGCAGACAGTTGGAAACTAATCAGCCCCAGCATTTT.

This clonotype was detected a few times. The CDR3 DNA follows: TGTGCCTGGAGGGCAGGGGGAAATTCACCCCTCCACTTT. This sequence encodes CAWRAGGNSPLHF. The gene calls are TRBV30 and TRBJ1-6; TRBD1 matches at 7 bases. Germline trimming cut 3 bases from V and 7 bases from J; bases unmatched to any gene: 3. CDR1 GTSNPN and CDR2 SVGIG come from the germline V gene (reference sequence). The CDR3 spans 13 residues.

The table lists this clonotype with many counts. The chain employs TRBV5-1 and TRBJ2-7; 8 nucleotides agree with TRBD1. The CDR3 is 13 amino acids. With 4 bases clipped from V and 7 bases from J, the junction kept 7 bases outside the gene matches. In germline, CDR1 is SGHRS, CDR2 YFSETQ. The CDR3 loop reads CASSPGQGWEQYF. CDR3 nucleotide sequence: TGCGCCAGCAGCCCAGGACAGGGTTGGGAGCAGTACTTC.

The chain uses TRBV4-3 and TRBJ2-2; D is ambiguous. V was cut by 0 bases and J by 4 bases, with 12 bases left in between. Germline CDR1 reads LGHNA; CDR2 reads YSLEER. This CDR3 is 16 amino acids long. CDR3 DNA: TGCGCCAGCAGCCAAGATCCCTCTATCGGCACCGGGGAGCTGTTTTTT. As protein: CASSQDPSIGTGELFF.

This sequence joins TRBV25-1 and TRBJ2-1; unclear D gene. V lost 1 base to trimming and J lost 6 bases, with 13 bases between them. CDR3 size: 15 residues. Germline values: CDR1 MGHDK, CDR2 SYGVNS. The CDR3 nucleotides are TGTGCCAGCAGTGAATTGCCCGACCATGGCAATGAGCAGTTCTTC. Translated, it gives CASSELPDHGNEQFF.

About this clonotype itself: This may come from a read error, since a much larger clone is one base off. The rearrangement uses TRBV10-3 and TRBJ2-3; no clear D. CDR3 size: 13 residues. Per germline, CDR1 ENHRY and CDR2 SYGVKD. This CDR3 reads CATKASTPDTQYF. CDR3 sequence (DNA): TGTGCTACCAAGGCCTCCACGCCAGATACGCAGTATTTT.

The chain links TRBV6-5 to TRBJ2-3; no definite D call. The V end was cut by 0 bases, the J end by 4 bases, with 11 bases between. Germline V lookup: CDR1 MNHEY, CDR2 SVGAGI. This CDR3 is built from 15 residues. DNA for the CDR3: TGTGCCAGCAGTTACTCGGGATCAAATTCAGATACGCAGTATTTT. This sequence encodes CASSYSGSNSDTQYF.

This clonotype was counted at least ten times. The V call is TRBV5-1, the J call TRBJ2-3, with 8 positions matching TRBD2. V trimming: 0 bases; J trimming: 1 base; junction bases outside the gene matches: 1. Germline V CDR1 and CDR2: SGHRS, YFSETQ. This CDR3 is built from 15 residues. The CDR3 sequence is CASSLDSGGTDTQYF. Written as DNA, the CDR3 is TGCGCCAGCAGCTTGGATAGCGGGGGCACAGATACGCAGTATTTT.

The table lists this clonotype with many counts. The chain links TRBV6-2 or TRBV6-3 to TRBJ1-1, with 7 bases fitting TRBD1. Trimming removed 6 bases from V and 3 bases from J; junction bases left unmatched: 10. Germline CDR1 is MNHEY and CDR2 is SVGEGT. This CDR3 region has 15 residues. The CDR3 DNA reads TGTGCCAGCAGAGACGCCACAGGGGTCCACACTGAAGCTTTCTTT. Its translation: CASRDATGVHTEAFF.

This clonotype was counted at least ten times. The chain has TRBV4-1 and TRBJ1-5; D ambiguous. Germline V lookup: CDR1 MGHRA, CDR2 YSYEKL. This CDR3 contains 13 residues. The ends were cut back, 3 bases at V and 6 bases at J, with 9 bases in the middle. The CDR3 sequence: CASSQGIGQPQHF. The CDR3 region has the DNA TGCGCCAGCAGCCAGGGTATAGGTCAGCCCCAGCATTTT.

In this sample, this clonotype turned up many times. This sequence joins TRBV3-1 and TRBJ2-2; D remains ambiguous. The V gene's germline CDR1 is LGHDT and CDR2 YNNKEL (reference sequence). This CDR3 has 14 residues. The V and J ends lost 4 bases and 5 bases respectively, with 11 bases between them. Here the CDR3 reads CASSPLDPTGELFF. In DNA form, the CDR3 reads TGTGCCAGCAGCCCACTGGATCCAACCGGGGAGCTGTTTTTT.

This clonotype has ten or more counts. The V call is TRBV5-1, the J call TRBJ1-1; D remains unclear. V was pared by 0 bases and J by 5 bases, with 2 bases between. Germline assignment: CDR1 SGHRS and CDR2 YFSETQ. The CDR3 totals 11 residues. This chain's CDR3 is CASSLGTEAFF. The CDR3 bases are TGCGCCAGCAGCTTGGGGACTGAAGCTTTCTTT.

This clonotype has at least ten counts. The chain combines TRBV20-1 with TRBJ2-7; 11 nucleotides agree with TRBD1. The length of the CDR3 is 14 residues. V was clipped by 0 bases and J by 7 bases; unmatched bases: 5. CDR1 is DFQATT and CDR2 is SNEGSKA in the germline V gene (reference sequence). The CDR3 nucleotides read TGCAGTGCTAGAGATGGGGACAGGGGGTATGAGCAGTACTTC. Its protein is CSARDGDRGYEQYF.

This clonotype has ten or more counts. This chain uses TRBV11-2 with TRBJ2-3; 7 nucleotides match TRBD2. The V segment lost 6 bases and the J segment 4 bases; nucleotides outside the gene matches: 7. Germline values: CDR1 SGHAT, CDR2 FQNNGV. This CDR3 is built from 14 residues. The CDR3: CASRQAGIADTQYF. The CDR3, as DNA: TGTGCCAGCAGGCAAGCGGGGATCGCAGATACGCAGTATTTT.

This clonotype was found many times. The CDR3 region is CASSQPMETADTQYF. The CDR3 bases are TGTGCCAGCAGCCAGCCGATGGAGACAGCAGATACGCAGTATTTT. The chain links TRBV3-1 to TRBJ2-3; tentative D call: TRBD1 (5 bases). V was trimmed by 3 bases and J by 4 bases, leaving 14 bases between them. CDR3 length equals 15 residues. Germline assignment: CDR1 LGHDT and CDR2 YNNKEL (reference sequence).